This T cell receptor beta chain comes out of a study of cytomegalovirus exposure and HLA in healthy donors. Study outcomes and limitations: Common viral pathogens seemed, in a later analysis, to connect with several of the most significant clusters.

13 Jbeta primers and 60 Vbeta primers were used for the PCR. Clones were read by immunoSEQ multiplex PCR, and TCRdb kept only the in-frame ones, dropping some. The repertoire consists of under 200,000 clones, with around 79% occurring once and the leading ten covering roughly 0.64%. To note about this clone: Antigen specificity is unknown.

Sampled while nominally healthy, donors likely had unrecorded immune exposures. The V gene lost 6 bases and the J gene lost 2 bases, with 8 bases spanning the gap. This CDR3 comprises 13 residues. Germline V gives CDR1 SNHLY, CDR2 FYNNEI. This TCR was recovered from a woman in her forties in good health and CMV-seronegative. Specimen: PBMCs. V usage is TRBV2 and J usage is TRBJ1-5, with D hard to call. The CDR3 coding sequence is TGTGCCAGCAGAGGACTTCGCAATCAGCCCCAGCATTTT. Its translation: CASRGLRNQPQHF.